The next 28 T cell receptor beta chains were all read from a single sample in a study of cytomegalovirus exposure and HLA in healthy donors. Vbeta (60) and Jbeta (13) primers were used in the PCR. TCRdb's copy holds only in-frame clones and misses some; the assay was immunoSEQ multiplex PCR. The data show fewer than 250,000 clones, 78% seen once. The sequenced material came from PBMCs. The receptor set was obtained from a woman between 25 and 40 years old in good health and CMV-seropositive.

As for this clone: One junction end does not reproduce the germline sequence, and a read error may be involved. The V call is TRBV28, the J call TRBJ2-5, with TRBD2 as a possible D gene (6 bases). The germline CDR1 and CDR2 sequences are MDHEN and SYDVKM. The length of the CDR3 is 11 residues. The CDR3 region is CASSSPRDLNF. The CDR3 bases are TGTGCCAGCAGTTCCCCGCGGGACCTAAACTTC.

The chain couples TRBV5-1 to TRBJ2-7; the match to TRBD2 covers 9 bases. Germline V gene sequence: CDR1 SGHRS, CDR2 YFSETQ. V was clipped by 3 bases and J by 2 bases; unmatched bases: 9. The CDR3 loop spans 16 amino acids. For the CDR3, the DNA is TGCGCCAGCAGCTCACCATTAGCGGGAGTCCCCTACGAGCAGTACTTC. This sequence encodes CASSSPLAGVPYEQYF.

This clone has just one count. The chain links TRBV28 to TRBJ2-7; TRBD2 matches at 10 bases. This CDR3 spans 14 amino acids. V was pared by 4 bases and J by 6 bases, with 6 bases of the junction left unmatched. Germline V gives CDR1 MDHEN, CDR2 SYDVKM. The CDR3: CASSSASGSIEQYF. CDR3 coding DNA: TGTGCCAGCAGTTCCGCTAGCGGGAGCATCGAGCAGTACTTC.

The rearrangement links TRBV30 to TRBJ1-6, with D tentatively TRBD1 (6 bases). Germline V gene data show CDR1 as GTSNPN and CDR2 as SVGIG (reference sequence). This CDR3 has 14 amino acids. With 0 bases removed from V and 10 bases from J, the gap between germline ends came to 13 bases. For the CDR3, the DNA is TGTGCCTGGAGTGTGAAAGGGGGAGAGTCACCCCTCCACTTT. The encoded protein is CAWSVKGGESPLHF.

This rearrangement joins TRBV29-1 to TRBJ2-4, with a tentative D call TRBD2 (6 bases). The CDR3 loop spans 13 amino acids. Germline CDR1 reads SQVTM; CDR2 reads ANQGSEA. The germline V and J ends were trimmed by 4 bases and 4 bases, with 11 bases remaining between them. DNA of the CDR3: TGCAGCGTTGGATCCAGCGGGAAAAACATTCAGTACTTC. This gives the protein CSVGSSGKNIQYF.

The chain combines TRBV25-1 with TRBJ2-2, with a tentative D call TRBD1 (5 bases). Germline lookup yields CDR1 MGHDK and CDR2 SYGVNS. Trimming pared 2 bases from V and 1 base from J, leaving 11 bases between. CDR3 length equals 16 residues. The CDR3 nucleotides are TGTGCCAGCAGTGAAATGTCTACAGGGAACACCGGGGAGCTGTTTTTT. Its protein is CASSEMSTGNTGELFF.

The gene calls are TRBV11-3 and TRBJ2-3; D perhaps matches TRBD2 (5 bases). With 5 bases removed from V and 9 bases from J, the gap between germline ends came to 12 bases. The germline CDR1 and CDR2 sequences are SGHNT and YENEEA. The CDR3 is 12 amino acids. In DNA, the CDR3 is TGTGCCAGCAGCCCTCTAGCAACCACGCAGTATTTT. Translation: CASSPLATTQYF.

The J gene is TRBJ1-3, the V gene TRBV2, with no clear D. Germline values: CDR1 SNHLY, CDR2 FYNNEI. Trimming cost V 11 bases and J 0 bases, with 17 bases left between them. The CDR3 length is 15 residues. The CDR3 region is CAVGIGENSGNTIYF. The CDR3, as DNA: TGTGCCGTGGGGATCGGGGAGAACTCTGGAAACACCATATATTTT. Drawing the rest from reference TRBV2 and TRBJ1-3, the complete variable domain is EPEVTQTPSHQVTQMGQEVILRCVPISNHLYFYWYRQILGQKVEFLVSFYNNEISEKSEIFDDQFSVERPDGSNFTLKIRSTKLEDSAMYFCAVGIGENSGNTIYFGEGSWLTVV.

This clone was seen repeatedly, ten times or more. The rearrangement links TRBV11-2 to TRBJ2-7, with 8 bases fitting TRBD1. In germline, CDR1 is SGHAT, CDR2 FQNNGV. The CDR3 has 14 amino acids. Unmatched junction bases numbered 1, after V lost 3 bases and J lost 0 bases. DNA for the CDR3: TGTGCCAGCAGCTTCGGACAGGGCTCCTACGAGCAGTACTTC. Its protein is CASSFGQGSYEQYF.

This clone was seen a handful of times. CDR3 coding DNA: TGCGCCAGCAGCCGCCTTGTAGCGGGAGGGGGTTACAATGAGCAGTTCTTC. Amino acid sequence: CASSRLVAGGGYNEQFF. The chain recombines TRBV4-3 with TRBJ2-1; 11 bases map to TRBD2. Germline CDR1 LGHNA, CDR2 YSLEER. The CDR3 has 17 residues. J was trimmed by 4 bases and V by 4 bases; bases with no gene match: 9.

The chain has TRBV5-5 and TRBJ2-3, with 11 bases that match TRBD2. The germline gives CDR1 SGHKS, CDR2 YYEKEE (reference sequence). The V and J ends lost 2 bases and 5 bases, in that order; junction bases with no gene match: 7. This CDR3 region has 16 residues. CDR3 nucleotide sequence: TGTGCCAGCAGCTTATTTAGCGGGGGGGCCTTAGATACGCAGTATTTT. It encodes CASSLFSGGALDTQYF.

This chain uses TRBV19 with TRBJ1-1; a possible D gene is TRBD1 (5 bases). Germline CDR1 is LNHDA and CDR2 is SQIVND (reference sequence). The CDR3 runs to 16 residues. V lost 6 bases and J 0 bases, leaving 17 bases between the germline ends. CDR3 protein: CASSPTGGPLNTEAFF. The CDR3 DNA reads TGTGCCAGTAGCCCCACCGGGGGACCCCTGAACACTGAAGCTTTCTTT.

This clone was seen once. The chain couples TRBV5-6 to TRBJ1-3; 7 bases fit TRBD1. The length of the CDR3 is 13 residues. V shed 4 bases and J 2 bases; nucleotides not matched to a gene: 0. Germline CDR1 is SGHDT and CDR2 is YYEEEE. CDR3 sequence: CASSRGPGNTIYF. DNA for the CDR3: TGTGCCAGCAGCAGGGGGCCTGGAAACACCATATATTTT.

The CDR3 is CASGPSRGSTEAFF. In nucleotides, the CDR3 is TGTGCCAGCGGCCCTAGCCGGGGGAGCACTGAAGCTTTCTTT. The chain joins TRBV28 to TRBJ1-1, with D possibly matching TRBD1 (5 bases). V lost 8 bases to trimming and J lost 4 bases, with 17 bases between them. CDR1 MDHEN and CDR2 SYDVKM come from the germline V gene. There are 14 residues in the CDR3.

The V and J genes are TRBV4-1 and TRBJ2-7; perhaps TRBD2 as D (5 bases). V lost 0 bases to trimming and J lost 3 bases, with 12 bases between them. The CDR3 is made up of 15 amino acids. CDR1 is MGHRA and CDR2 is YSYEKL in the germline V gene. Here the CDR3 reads CASSQDPRGFYEQYF. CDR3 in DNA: TGCGCCAGCAGCCAAGATCCGCGAGGGTTCTACGAGCAGTACTTC.

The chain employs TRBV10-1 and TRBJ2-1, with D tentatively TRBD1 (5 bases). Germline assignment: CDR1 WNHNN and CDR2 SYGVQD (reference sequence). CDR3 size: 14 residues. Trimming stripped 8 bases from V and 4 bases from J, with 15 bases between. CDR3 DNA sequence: TGCGCCAGCCCCGGCGAGACAGAGTACAATGAGCAGTTCTTC. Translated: CASPGETEYNEQFF.

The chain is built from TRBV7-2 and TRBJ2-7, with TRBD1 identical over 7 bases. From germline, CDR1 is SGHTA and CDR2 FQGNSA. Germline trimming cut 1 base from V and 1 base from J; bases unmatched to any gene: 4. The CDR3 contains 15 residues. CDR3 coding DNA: TGTGCCAGCAGCTTAGTGACAGGGCTTTCCTACGAGCAGTACTTC. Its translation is CASSLVTGLSYEQYF.

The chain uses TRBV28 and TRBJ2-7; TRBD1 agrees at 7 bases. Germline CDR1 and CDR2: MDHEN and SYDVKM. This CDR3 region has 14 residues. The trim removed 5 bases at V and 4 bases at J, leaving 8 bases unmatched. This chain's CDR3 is CASSAGTALYEQYF. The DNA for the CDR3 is TGTGCCAGCAGTGCCGGGACAGCCTTATACGAGCAGTACTTC.

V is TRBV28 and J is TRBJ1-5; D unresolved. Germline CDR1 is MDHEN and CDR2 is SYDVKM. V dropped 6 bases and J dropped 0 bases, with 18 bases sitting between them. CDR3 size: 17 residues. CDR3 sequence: CASSPPLTDYSNQPQHF. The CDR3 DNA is TGTGCCAGCAGCCCCCCCCTTACAGACTATAGCAATCAGCCCCAGCATTTT.

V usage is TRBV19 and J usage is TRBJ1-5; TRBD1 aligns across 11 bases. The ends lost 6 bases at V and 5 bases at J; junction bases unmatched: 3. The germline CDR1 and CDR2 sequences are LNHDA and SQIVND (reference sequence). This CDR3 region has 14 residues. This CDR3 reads CASSTGQGDQPQHF. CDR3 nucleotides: TGTGCCAGTAGCACGGGACAGGGGGATCAGCCCCAGCATTTT. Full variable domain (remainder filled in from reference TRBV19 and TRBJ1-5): DGGITQSPKYLFRKEGQNVTLSCEQNLNHDAMYWYRQDPGQGLRLIYYSQIVNDFQKGDIAEGYSVSREKKESFPLTVTSAQKNPTAFYLCASSTGQGDQPQHFGDGTRLSIL.

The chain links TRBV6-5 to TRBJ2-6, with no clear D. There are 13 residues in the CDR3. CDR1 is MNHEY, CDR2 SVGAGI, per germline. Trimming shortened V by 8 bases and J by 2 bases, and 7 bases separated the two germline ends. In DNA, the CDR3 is TGTGCCAGCCTTAGTACTGGGGCCAACGTCCTGACTTTC. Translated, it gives CASLSTGANVLTF.

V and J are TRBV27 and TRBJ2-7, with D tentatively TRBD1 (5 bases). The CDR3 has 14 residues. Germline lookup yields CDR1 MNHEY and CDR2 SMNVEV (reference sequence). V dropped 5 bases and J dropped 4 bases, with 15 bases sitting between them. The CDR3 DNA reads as TGTGCCAGCAGTATAGGGGCGAACGGTTACGAGCAGTACTTC. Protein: CASSIGANGYEQYF.

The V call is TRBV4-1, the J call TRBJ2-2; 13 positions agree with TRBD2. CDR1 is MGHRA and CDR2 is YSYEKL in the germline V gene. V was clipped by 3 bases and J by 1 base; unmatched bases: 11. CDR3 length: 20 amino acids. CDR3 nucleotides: TGCGCCAGCAGCCAGACGCCCCAGACTAGCGGGAGGTTGAACACCGGGGAGCTGTTTTTT. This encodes CASSQTPQTSGRLNTGELFF.

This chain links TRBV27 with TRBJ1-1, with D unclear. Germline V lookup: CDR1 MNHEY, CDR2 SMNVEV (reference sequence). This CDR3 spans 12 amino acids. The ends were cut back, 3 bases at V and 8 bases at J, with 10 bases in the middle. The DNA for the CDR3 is TGTGCCAGCAGTTTGGTCACCGGGGAAGCTTTCTTT. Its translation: CASSLVTGEAFF.

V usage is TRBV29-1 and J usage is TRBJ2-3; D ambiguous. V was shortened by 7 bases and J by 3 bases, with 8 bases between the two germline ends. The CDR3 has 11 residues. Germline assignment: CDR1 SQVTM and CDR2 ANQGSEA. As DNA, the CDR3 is TGCAGCGCTATGCTAACAGATACGCAGTATTTT. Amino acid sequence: CSAMLTDTQYF.

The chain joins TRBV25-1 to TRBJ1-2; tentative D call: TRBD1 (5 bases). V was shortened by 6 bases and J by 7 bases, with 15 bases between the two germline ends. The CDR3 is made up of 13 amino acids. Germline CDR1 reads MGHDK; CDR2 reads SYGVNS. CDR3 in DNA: TGTGCCAGCAGGGACTACGGGGACCTTGGCTACACCTTC. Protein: CASRDYGDLGYTF.

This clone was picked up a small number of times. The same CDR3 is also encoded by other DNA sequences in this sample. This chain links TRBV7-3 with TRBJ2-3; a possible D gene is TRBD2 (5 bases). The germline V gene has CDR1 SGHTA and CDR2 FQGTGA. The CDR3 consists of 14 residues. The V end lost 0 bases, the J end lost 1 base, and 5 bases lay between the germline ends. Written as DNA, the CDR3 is TGTGCCAGCAGCTTAACCGGGGGCACAGATACGCAGTATTTT. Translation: CASSLTGGTDTQYF.

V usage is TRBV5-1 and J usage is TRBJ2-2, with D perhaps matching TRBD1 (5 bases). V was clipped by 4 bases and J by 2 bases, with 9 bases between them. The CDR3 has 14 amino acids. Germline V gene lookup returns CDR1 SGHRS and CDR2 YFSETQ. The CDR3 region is CASSPQGNTGELFF. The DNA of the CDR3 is TGCGCCAGCAGCCCCCAGGGAAACACCGGGGAGCTGTTTTTT.